Included here is one T cell receptor (beta chain) sequence, with context. As yet, its antigen is unknown. The data stem from a study of T cell responses to AZD1222 COVID-19 vaccine. Sequencing used immunoSEQ multiplex PCR; TCRdb keeps in-frame clones, though not all of them. The sample consists of about 85,000 clones, roughly 85% of them appearing once. The germline V gene encodes CDR1 MNHEY and CDR2 SMNVEV (reference sequence). Deletions cut 6 bases from V and 1 base from J, with 9 bases between. The length of the CDR3 is 13 residues. Whole-study results and caveats: Donors were chiefly white British, with a greater number of females, and clonal diversity was perhaps underestimated.

The rearrangement joins TRBV27 to TRBJ1-1; TRBD1 is a possible D gene (5 bases). The receptor was derived from an adult in good health. The material was peripheral blood, obtained on day 0 of AZD1222 vaccination. The chain's CDR3 is CASRGLPNTEAFF. The CDR3 DNA is TGTGCCAGCAGGGGACTCCCGAACACTGAAGCTTTCTTT.